The rows below give T cell receptor beta chains drawn from one sample of a study of T cells in localized non-small cell lung cancer. Assay used: immunoSEQ multiplex PCR; TCRdb lists only in-frame clones, some missing. The data show some 1,500 clones, around 25% seen once. Sequences were derived from lung tumor tissue, sampled before any cancer treatment. The receptors here all came from a male donor at least 60 years old with stage II squamous cell lung carcinoma. The CDR3 runs from the conserved cysteine through the conserved F or W. D genes are given only for firm matches. Clone size appears in some rows only: once, few, many, or a class for an expanded clone.

.	TRBV11-3	medium-sized	TRBJ2-1	CASSLAGRVNEQFF	TGTGCCAGCAGCTTGGCGGGACGGGTGAATGAGCAGTTCTTC
TRBD1	TRBV15	.	TRBJ1-1	CATSRFRTGRNTEAFF	TGTGCCACCAGCAGATTCCGGACAGGGAGGAACACTGAAGCTTTCTTT
.	TRBV11-3	few	TRBJ1-6	CASSHARQDNSPLHF	TGTGCCAGCAGCCACGCACGACAAGATAATTCACCCCTCCACTTT
.	TRBV14	.	TRBJ2-5	CASSRQLQETQYF	TGTGCCAGCAGCCGACAGCTCCAAGAGACCCAGTACTTC
.	TRBV28	.	TRBJ2-7	CASSPGLTGAYEQYF	TGTGCCAGCAGCCCTGGACTCACGGGGGCCTACGAGCAGTACTTC
.	TRBV18	once	TRBJ2-7	CASSPRELSGVGYEQYF	TGTGCCAGCTCACCAAGGGAGTTGTCAGGCGTGGGCTACGAGCAGTACTTC
TRBD1	TRBV11-3	.	TRBJ2-5	CASSLGRDRGRETQYF	TGTGCCAGCAGCTTGGGCCGGGACAGGGGAAGGGAGACCCAGTACTTC
TRBD2	TRBV5-1	once	TRBJ2-3	CASSRSGAGADTQYF	TGCGCCAGCAGCAGGAGCGGGGCGGGGGCAGATACGCAGTATTTT
TRBD2	TRBV29-1	.	TRBJ2-3	CSVKTSGGGTDTQYF	TGCAGCGTGAAAACTAGCGGGGGGGGGACAGATACGCAGTATTTT
.	TRBV29-1	few	TRBJ1-1	CSVRAALDSLSEAFF	TGCAGCGTGCGGGCAGCACTAGACTCCCTCTCTGAAGCTTTCTTT
.	TRBV5-1	.	TRBJ2-1	CASGSGVSSYNEQFF	TGCGCCAGCGGGTCAGGCGTAAGCTCCTACAATGAGCAGTTCTTC
.	TRBV1	.	TRBJ2-7	CASSPQKGGAPNEQYF	TGCGCCAGCAGCCCCCAGAAAGGGGGCGCCCCCAACGAGCAGTACTTC
.	TRBV30	.	TRBJ1-3	CAWSAQRHTIYF	TGTGCCTGGAGTGCTCAGAGGCACACCATATATTTT
.	TRBV6-8	medium-sized	TRBJ1-6	CASSYSTPLNLYNSPLHF	TGTGCCAGCAGTTACTCGACGCCACTCAACCTTTATAATTCACCCCTCCACTTT
TRBD1	TRBV9	medium-sized	TRBJ2-1	CASSVEGAGTGNEQFF	TGTGCCAGCAGCGTAGAGGGAGCGGGGACAGGGAATGAGCAGTTCTTC
.	TRBV11-3	few	TRBJ2-7	CASSLDPGQPWEQYF	TGTGCCAGCAGCTTAGACCCCGGACAGCCTTGGGAGCAGTACTTC
.	TRBV6-8	large	TRBJ1-1	CATQGGRTEAFF	TGTGCCACACAGGGCGGGCGCACTGAAGCTTTCTTT
TRBD1	TRBV6-8	few	TRBJ2-1	CASSRRGSDHNEQFF	TGTGCCAGCAGCCGCAGGGGGTCCGATCACAATGAGCAGTTCTTC
TRBD1	TRBV4-1	medium-sized	TRBJ1-6	CASSRKGTGDSPLHF	TGCGCCAGCAGCCGGAAAGGGACAGGGGATTCACCCCTCCACTTT
.	TRBV5-1	.	TRBJ2-7	CASSLTPLATTYEQYF	TGCGCCAGCAGCTTGACCCCCCTAGCGACAACCTACGAGCAGTACTTC
.	TRBV11-3	medium-sized	TRBJ1-1	CASSLLQGLMNTEAFF	TGTGCCAGCAGCTTGCTTCAGGGCCTCATGAACACTGAAGCTTTCTTT
.	TRBV11-3	.	TRBJ2-7	CASSFVRGRLRSYEQYF	TGTGCCAGCAGCTTTGTCAGGGGCCGGTTAAGGTCCTACGAGCAGTACTTC
.	TRBV7-8	medium-sized	TRBJ1-1	CASSLDRNTEAFF	TGTGCCAGCAGCTTAGACCGGAACACTGAAGCTTTCTTT
.	TRBV2	few	TRBJ1-5	CASSEEQGSNQPQHF	TGTGCCAGCAGTGAAGAACAGGGTAGCAATCAGCCCCAGCATTTT
.	TRBV18	.	TRBJ2-7	CASSQEGTLSYEQYF	TGTGCCAGCTCACAAGAGGGGACCCTCTCCTACGAGCAGTACTTC
.	TRBV9	medium-sized	TRBJ2-2	CASSSGFTSPGELFF	TGTGCCAGCAGTTCGGGATTTACATCACCCGGGGAGCTGTTTTTT
.	TRBV14	few	TRBJ1-1	CASSQGAAMNTEAFF	TGTGCCAGCAGCCAAGGGGCGGCTATGAACACTGAAGCTTTCTTT
.	TRBV29-1	.	TRBJ2-7	CSVGGGGSYEQYF	TGCAGCGTTGGAGGTGGGGGCTCCTACGAGCAGTACTTC
TRBD1	TRBV19	.	TRBJ2-1	CASSPRGQGGSYNEQFF	TGTGCCAGTAGTCCTAGGGGACAGGGAGGCTCCTACAATGAGCAGTTCTTC
.	TRBV18	large	TRBJ2-7	CASSPDLDRSYEQYF	TGTGCCAGCTCACCAGATCTGGACAGATCCTACGAGCAGTACTTC
TRBD1	TRBV5-1	.	TRBJ2-2	CASSERTGGNGELFF	TGCGCCAGCAGCGAACGGACAGGGGGAAACGGGGAGCTGTTTTTT
TRBD2	TRBV10-1	.	TRBJ2-5	CASSDGGGIETQYF	TGCGCCAGCAGTGACGGCGGGGGGATCGAGACCCAGTACTTC
TRBD2	TRBV6-8	few	TRBJ2-3	CASTAGGIDTQYF	TGTGCCAGCACAGCGGGGGGGATAGATACGCAGTATTTT
.	TRBV14	once	TRBJ2-5	CASSQRASRRYGETQYF	TGTGCCAGCAGCCAAAGGGCTTCACGGCGGTATGGTGAGACCCAGTACTTC
.	TRBV28	.	TRBJ1-5	CASSSRLQGTQPQHF	TGTGCCAGTTCCTCCCGCCTACAGGGAACTCAGCCCCAGCATTTT
TRBD1	TRBV6-8	large	TRBJ1-1	CASSYATGSRAFF	TGTGCCAGCAGTTACGCGACAGGGAGCAGGGCTTTCTTT
.	TRBV11-3	hyperexpanded	TRBJ1-3	CASSLDQGLSGNTIYF	TGTGCCAGCAGCTTAGACCAGGGGTTATCAGGAAACACCATATATTTT
TRBD1	TRBV9	medium-sized	TRBJ1-2	CASSVSTGANYGYTF	TGTGCCAGCAGCGTTTCGACAGGGGCTAACTATGGCTACACCTTC
.	TRBV6-8	few	TRBJ2-7	CASSYRDSYEQYF	TGTGCCAGCAGTTACCGGGACTCCTACGAGCAGTACTTC
.	TRBV10-3	few	TRBJ1-2	CAISESLLKQGRRWYGYTF	TGTGCCATCAGTGAGTCCCTCTTAAAACAGGGTCGAAGATGGTATGGCTACACCTTC
.	TRBV14	medium-sized	TRBJ1-1	CASSLSRTEAFF	TGTGCCAGCAGCCTGTCTAGGACAGAAGCTTTCTTT
.	TRBV5-1	.	TRBJ1-6	CASSFGETNSPLHF	TGCGCCAGCAGCTTCGGGGAGACTAATTCACCCCTCCACTTT
TRBD2	TRBV19	.	TRBJ2-7	CASRGGNSDEQYF	TGTGCCAGTAGGGGAGGGAATAGCGACGAGCAGTACTTC
TRBD1	TRBV18	large	TRBJ2-5	CASSPGTGVWETQYF	TGTGCCAGCTCACCCGGGACAGGGGTCTGGGAGACCCAGTACTTC
TRBD1	TRBV6-8	.	TRBJ1-5	CASSRTGDYQPQHF	TGTGCCAGCAGCCGGACAGGAGATTATCAGCCCCAGCATTTT
.	TRBV2	.	TRBJ1-1	CASRGDGGTEAFF	TGTGCCAGCAGGGGGGACGGGGGGACTGAAGCTTTCTTT